The 29 T cell receptor beta chains given below trace back to one sample, sequenced in a study of T cell repertoires in cytomegalovirus infection. TCRdb reprocessed the reads with MiXCR, giving one entry per CDR3 protein. The table shows 300,000 to 400,000 distinct CDR3 sequences, with around 25% occurring only once. Their target antigens are unknown. The source material was cultured PBMCs, sampled from culture after CMV antigen stimulation. The receptors derive from a human donor in good health (CMV status not recorded). Some clones in this sample may be carry-over from other donors' samples.

This clonotype was seen a few times. This rearrangement joins TRBV20-1 to TRBJ2-3; 9 bases are shared with TRBD2. CDR3 length equals 15 residues. Germline V gene lookup returns CDR1 DFQATT and CDR2 SNEGSKA (reference sequence). The V segment lost 3 bases and the J segment 5 bases; nucleotides outside the gene matches: 9. The CDR3 nucleotides are TGCAGTGCTAGTCCCTTAGCGGGAGTCGGAGATACGCAGTATTTT. Protein product: CSASPLAGVGDTQYF.

This clonotype was recorded many times. This chain uses TRBV4-3 with TRBJ2-5; 8 nucleotides agree with TRBD2. V lost 0 bases, J lost 4 bases, and 13 bases stayed unmatched. Germline CDR1 LGHNA, CDR2 YSLEER. The CDR3 totals 18 residues. In DNA form, the CDR3 reads TGCGCCAGCAGCCAAGATCGGGTGGCGGGAGGTGGTCGAGAGACCCAGTACTTC. Translated: CASSQDRVAGGGRETQYF.

The gene calls are TRBV6-5 and TRBJ2-7; D might be TRBD1 (6 bases). The length of the CDR3 is 13 residues. Trimming stripped 10 bases from V and 0 bases from J, with 13 bases between. Germline lookup yields CDR1 MNHEY and CDR2 SVGAGI. In nucleotides, the CDR3 is TGTGCCACATCCCAGGGGAGCTCCTACGAGCAGTACGTC. Residues: CATSQGSSYEQYV.

The V call is TRBV5-1, the J call TRBJ1-1; D perhaps matches TRBD1 (6 bases). V was trimmed by 0 bases and J by 1 base, leaving 10 bases between them. Germline-derived CDR1 and CDR2 are SGHRS and YFSETQ. The CDR3 is made up of 15 amino acids. CDR3 in amino acids: CASSLEAGANTEAFF. In nucleotides, the CDR3 is TGCGCCAGCAGCTTGGAGGCGGGGGCGAACACTGAAGCTTTCTTT.

This clonotype has a handful of counts. J is TRBJ2-1 and V is TRBV6-5; unclear D gene. V was cut by 3 bases and J by 4 bases, with 13 bases left in between. The CDR3 has 15 amino acids. The germline gives CDR1 MNHEY, CDR2 SVGAGI. In DNA form, the CDR3 reads TGTGCCAGCAGTTATTTGGCCTTGTCGTACAATGAGCAGTTCTTC. As protein: CASSYLALSYNEQFF.

At least ten counts were recorded for this clonotype. The CDR3: CASSVRTVGDYGYTF. DNA of the CDR3: TGTGCCAGCAGCGTACGGACAGTTGGCGACTATGGCTACACCTTC. The chain is built from TRBV7-2 and TRBJ1-2; D may be TRBD1 (6 bases). V lost 5 bases to trimming and J lost 3 bases, with 16 bases between them. The CDR3 is 15 residues long. From germline, CDR1 is SGHTA and CDR2 FQGNSA.

This clonotype has only a few counts. The V call is TRBV11-2, the J call TRBJ2-3; D perhaps matches TRBD1 (5 bases). V lost 7 bases to trimming and J lost 4 bases, with 12 bases between them. This CDR3 has 13 amino acids. Germline V lookup: CDR1 SGHAT, CDR2 FQNNGV. Here the CDR3 reads CASTRDRADTQYF. The CDR3 DNA follows: TGTGCCAGCACCCGTGACAGAGCAGATACGCAGTATTTT.

The V and J genes are TRBV6-1 and TRBJ2-2; TRBD1 aligns across 7 bases. Per germline, CDR1 MNHNS and CDR2 SASEGT. V was clipped by 4 bases and J by 2 bases; unmatched bases: 7. The CDR3 spans 16 residues. The DNA of the CDR3 is TGTGCCAGCAGTGCCCGACAGGGTTTCAACACCGGGGAGCTGTTTTTT. It specifies CASSARQGFNTGELFF.

This chain joins TRBV12-5 and TRBJ1-5, with a tentative D call TRBD1 (6 bases). V was cut by 7 bases and J by 0 bases, with 28 bases left in between. This CDR3 comprises 20 residues. The germline gives CDR1 LGHNT, CDR2 FRNRAP. The CDR3 loop is CASAEGGQGWGAYSNQPQHF. CDR3 DNA: TGTGCTAGTGCCGAGGGGGGTCAGGGGTGGGGGGCCTATAGCAATCAGCCCCAGCATTTT.

This clonotype has at least ten counts. The V and J genes are TRBV7-6 and TRBJ2-7; TRBD1 agrees at 9 bases. Trimming at V came to 1 base and at J to 5 bases, leaving 6 bases not matched to a gene. The CDR3 runs 15 residues. Germline CDR1 SGHVS, CDR2 FNYEAQ. This CDR3 is CASSLEGTGFNEQYF. DNA of the CDR3: TGTGCCAGCAGCTTAGAAGGGACAGGGTTCAACGAGCAGTACTTC.

The chain employs TRBV7-2 and TRBJ2-5; 11 positions agree with TRBD2. CDR3 size: 12 residues. CDR1 and CDR2 from the germline V gene are SGHTA and FQGNSA. The V and J ends lost 4 bases and 13 bases, in that order; junction bases with no gene match: 5. The CDR3 loop is CASSSSGTSGYF. CDR3 nucleotides: TGTGCCAGCAGCTCCTCCGGGACTAGCGGGTACTTC. The full variable domain, completed using reference TRBV7-2 and TRBJ2-5, is GAGVSQSPSNKVTEKGKDVELRCDPISGHTALYWYRQSLGQGLEFLIYFQGNSAPDKSGLPSDRFSAERTGGSVSTLTIQRTQQEDSAVYLCASSSSGTSGYFGPGTRLLVL.

This clonotype was detected a few times. This chain connects TRBV28 to TRBJ2-7; TRBD2 matches at 8 bases. V gave up 5 bases and J gave up 4 bases; unmatched junction bases: 7. Germline V lookup: CDR1 MDHEN, CDR2 SYDVKM. CDR3 size: 14 residues. The CDR3 bases are TGTGCCAGCAGTAGCGAGCGGGAGTTTTACGAGCAGTACTTC. It specifies CASSSEREFYEQYF.

This clonotype was observed at least ten times. V gene TRBV7-2 combines with J gene TRBJ1-1; TRBD1 might be the D (5 bases). CDR3 length equals 17 residues. Trimming cost V 4 bases and J 0 bases, with 18 bases left between them. The germline V gene has CDR1 SGHTA and CDR2 FQGNSA. CDR3 coding DNA: TGTGCCAGCAGCTATAGCCGTGGGACGGGTATGAACACTGAAGCTTTCTTT. Translation gives CASSYSRGTGMNTEAFF.

This clonotype was found a few times. This chain connects TRBV12-3 or TRBV12-4 to TRBJ2-6; D remains ambiguous. The germline V and J ends were trimmed by 5 bases and 4 bases, with 12 bases remaining between them. There are 15 residues in the CDR3. This CDR3 is CASSRASPGANVLTF. The CDR3 coding sequence is TGTGCCAGCAGTCGAGCCTCCCCCGGGGCCAACGTCCTGACTTTC.

The chain joins TRBV28 to TRBJ1-2; 7 positions agree with TRBD1. CDR3 length: 15 residues. Germline assignment: CDR1 MDHEN and CDR2 SYDVKM. Unmatched junction bases numbered 12, after V lost 8 bases and J lost 3 bases. The DNA of the CDR3 is TGTGCCAGCTTCCCAAGGGGGCGCAGGGACTATGGCTACACCTTC. Its translation: CASFPRGRRDYGYTF.

This clonotype was detected many times. The J gene is TRBJ2-7, the V gene TRBV7-2; TRBD1 might be the D (5 bases). Per germline, CDR1 SGHTA and CDR2 FQGNSA. The V end lost 8 bases, the J end lost 6 bases, and 20 bases lay between the germline ends. The CDR3 sequence is 14 residues long. In nucleotides, the CDR3 is TGTGCCAGCCGACCCTACTCAGGGCCTGGCGAGCAGTACTTC. The encoded protein is CASRPYSGPGEQYF.

In its sample, this clonotype was seen a few times. The V gene is TRBV6-1, the J gene TRBJ2-7; tentative D call: TRBD2 (5 bases). Trimming removed 5 bases from V and 2 bases from J, with 13 bases in between. This CDR3 contains 14 residues. Germline CDR1 and CDR2: MNHNS and SASEGT. The CDR3 DNA sequence: TGTGCCAGCAGTCTAGGAGGATATGCCTACGAGCAGTACTTC. Amino acid sequence: CASSLGGYAYEQYF.

The chain has TRBV6-2 or TRBV6-3 and TRBJ1-5; 7 nucleotides agree with TRBD1. The ends lost 6 bases at V and 6 bases at J; junction bases unmatched: 5. This CDR3 is built from 13 residues. CDR1 is MNHEY, CDR2 SVGEGT, per germline. The CDR3, as DNA: TGTGCCAGCAGACAGGGGTTTCTTCAGCCCCAGCATTTT. Its translation is CASRQGFLQPQHF.

This clonotype was seen a single time. In DNA, the CDR3 is TGCGCCAGCAGCCAAGGGGGCGGGGGGGCAGATACGCAGTATTTT. Translation gives CASSQGGGGADTQYF. The V call is TRBV4-1, the J call TRBJ2-3; 9 bases match TRBD2. The CDR3 spans 15 residues. Germline V gene sequence: CDR1 MGHRA, CDR2 YSYEKL. With 1 base clipped from V and 4 bases from J, the junction kept 3 bases outside the gene matches.

This clonotype showed up just a few times. V and J are TRBV11-2 and TRBJ2-1, with D hard to call. This CDR3 region has 14 residues. Trimming removed 4 bases from V and 1 base from J, with 8 bases in between. Germline CDR1 and CDR2: SGHAT and FQNNGV. As DNA, the CDR3 is TGTGCCAGCAGCTCTCAAGAGTCCTACAATGAGCAGTTCTTC. Translated: CASSSQESYNEQFF.

This clonotype was seen ten or more times. This rearrangement joins TRBV7-2 to TRBJ2-3, with D unclear. Germline assignment: CDR1 SGHTA and CDR2 FQGNSA. Trimming cost V 2 bases and J 1 base, with 13 bases left between them. The CDR3 consists of 16 residues. The CDR3 nucleotides read TGTGCCAGCAGCTTACGACCAACAGCGCGCACAGATACGCAGTATTTT. This codes for CASSLRPTARTDTQYF.

This clonotype came up a few times. The gene calls are TRBV7-3 and TRBJ2-3; TRBD1 or TRBD2 may be the D gene (5 bases each). This CDR3 is 13 amino acids long. CDR1 is SGHTA and CDR2 is FQGTGA in the germline V gene. With 10 bases removed from V and 1 base from J, the gap between germline ends came to 12 bases. The CDR3 nucleotides are TGTGCCACCTCCCTGGGGGGCACAGATACGCAGTATTTT. Translating gives CATSLGGTDTQYF.

This clonotype was counted between two and nine times. This rearrangement joins TRBV7-2 to TRBJ2-5; D is possibly TRBD1 (8 bases). V was clipped by 5 bases and J by 0 bases, with 13 bases between them. This CDR3 is built from 15 residues. CDR1 and CDR2 (germline): SGHTA, FQGNSA. CDR3 DNA: TGTGCCAGCAGCATACAGGGGGGGTACCAAGAGACCCAGTACTTC. Translating it yields CASSIQGGYQETQYF.

This chain joins TRBV14 and TRBJ2-1, with D perhaps TRBD2 (6 bases). The ends were cut back, 5 bases at V and 7 bases at J, with 24 bases in the middle. The germline V gene has CDR1 SGHDN and CDR2 FVKESK. CDR3 length: 17 residues. The CDR3 DNA is TGTGCCAGCAGCTCCATGATTCTCGTTGCGGGAACAAATGAGCAGTTCTTC. Its translation: CASSSMILVAGTNEQFF.

A word on this clonotype: Its ends do not fully match the called genes, so a read error is possible. The J gene is TRBJ2-3, the V gene TRBV20-1, with D perhaps given as TRBD1 or TRBD2 (5 bases each). Germline-derived CDR1 and CDR2 are DFQATT and SNEGSKA (reference sequence). This CDR3 spans 13 amino acids. In DNA form, the CDR3 reads TGCAGTGCGAGAGGGGTTAGCACAGATACGCAGTATTTT. Its translation is CSARGVSTDTQYF.

This clonotype appeared a few times. The chain combines TRBV20-1 with TRBJ2-1; 7 bases line up with TRBD2. From germline, CDR1 is DFQATT and CDR2 SNEGSKA (reference sequence). The V segment lost 7 bases and the J segment 7 bases; nucleotides outside the gene matches: 7. CDR3 size: 12 residues. The CDR3 DNA follows: TGCAGTGGGGGGAGGGTTGGTAATGAGCAGTTCTTC. Its translation is CSGGRVGNEQFF.

The table lists this clonotype with many counts. This chain uses TRBV12-3 or TRBV12-4 with TRBJ2-6; 8 bases are shared with TRBD1. This CDR3 has 16 residues. Trimming at V came to 6 bases and at J to 1 base, leaving 5 bases not matched to a gene. Here the CDR3 reads CASRETGVSGANVLTF. Here the CDR3 DNA reads TGTGCCAGCAGGGAGACAGGGGTATCTGGGGCCAACGTCCTGACTTTC.

In DNA, the CDR3 is TGTGCCAGCACCCCTCCGGCGGGAACTCAGCAGTTCTTC. It yields the protein CASTPPAGTQQFF. The chain employs TRBV11-2 and TRBJ2-1, with TRBD2 as a possible D gene (6 bases). The CDR3 consists of 13 residues. Germline values: CDR1 SGHAT, CDR2 FQNNGV. Trimming left V 7 bases short and J 11 bases short, with 18 bases between.

In its sample, this clonotype was seen a few times. The J gene is TRBJ2-1, the V gene TRBV5-5; D call uncertain. V shed 4 bases and J shed 2 bases, with 13 bases lying between them. This CDR3 contains 15 residues. Germline loops: CDR1 SGHKS, CDR2 YYEKEE (reference sequence). The CDR3 region is CASSRPVSAYNEQFF. The CDR3, as DNA: TGTGCCAGCAGCAGGCCTGTATCGGCCTACAATGAGCAGTTCTTC.